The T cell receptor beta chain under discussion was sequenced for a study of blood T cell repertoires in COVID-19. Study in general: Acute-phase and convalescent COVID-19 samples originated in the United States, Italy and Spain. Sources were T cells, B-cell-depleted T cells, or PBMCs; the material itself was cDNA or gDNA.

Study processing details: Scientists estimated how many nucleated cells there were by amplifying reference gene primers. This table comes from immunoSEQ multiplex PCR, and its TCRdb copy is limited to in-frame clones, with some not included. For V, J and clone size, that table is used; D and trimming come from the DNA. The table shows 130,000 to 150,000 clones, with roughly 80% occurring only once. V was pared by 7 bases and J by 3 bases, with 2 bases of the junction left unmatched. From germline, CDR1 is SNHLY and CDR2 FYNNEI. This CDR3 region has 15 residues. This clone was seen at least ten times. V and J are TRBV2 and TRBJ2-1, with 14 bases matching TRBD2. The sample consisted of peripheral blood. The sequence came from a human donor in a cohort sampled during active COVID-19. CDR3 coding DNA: TGTGCCAGCATCGGGACTAGCGGGAGCTACAATGAGCAGTTCTTC. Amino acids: CASIGTSGSYNEQFF.